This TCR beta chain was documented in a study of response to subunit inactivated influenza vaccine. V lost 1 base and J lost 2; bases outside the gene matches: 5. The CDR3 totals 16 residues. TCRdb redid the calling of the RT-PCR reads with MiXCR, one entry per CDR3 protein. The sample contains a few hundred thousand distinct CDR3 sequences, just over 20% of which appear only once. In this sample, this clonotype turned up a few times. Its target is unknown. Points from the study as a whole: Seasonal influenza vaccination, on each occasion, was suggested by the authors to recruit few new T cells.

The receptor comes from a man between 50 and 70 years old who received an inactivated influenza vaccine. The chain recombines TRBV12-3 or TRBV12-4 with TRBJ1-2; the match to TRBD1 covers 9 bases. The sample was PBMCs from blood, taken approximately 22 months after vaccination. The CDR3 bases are TGTGCCAGCAGTTTAGGGGGACAGGGAGGAAACTATGGCTACACCTTC. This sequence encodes CASSLGGQGGNYGYTF.